The T cell receptor (beta chain) under discussion was sequenced for a study of blood T cell repertoires in COVID-19 (TCRdb year 2020). Context from the whole study: Collaborator samples came from the United States, Italy and Spain and covered acute and convalescent phases of COVID-19. Samples came from the ongoing ImmuneRACE study (first 160 participants) plus 1,254 subjects from 6 global collaborators. A freely available public database, intended as a resource for researchers studying the immune response to SARS-CoV-2, is where the repertoires were released. The material from the prospective study consisted of cDNA or gDNA derived from T cells, B-cell-depleted T cells, or PBMCs. The dataset comprised deeply sampled blood TCRbeta repertoires from subjects exposed to, actively infected with, or recovered from COVID-19. Where available, HLA class I and class II types were taken from metadata supplied by the sample provider and were not determined by assay-based typing. The sample metadata nearly always contained a de-identified subject ID, COVID-19 status, age in years and sex.

The collaborating institutions used their own protocols to collect whole blood in K2EDTA tubes. Collaborator samples were shipped for TCRbeta analysis as frozen whole blood, isolated PBMCs, or DNA extracted from either sample type. Here is what the overall study found, with its caveats: How much clinical and demographic metadata was included differed by source and by participant, and the metadata was provided uncurated.

TCRbeta CDR3 regions were amplified from genomic DNA using the immunoSEQ Assay, a bias-controlled multiplex PCR. The authors' pipeline ran thus. Nucleated cell counts per sample were estimated from amplification of reference gene primers within the assay. To quantify the absolute abundance of each unique TCRbeta CDR3 rearrangement, sequence reads were collapsed and filtered. Productive Simpson clonality was computed per sample as the square root of Simpson's diversity index over productive rearrangements. TCRdb limited this immuneACCESS table to in-frame rearrangements with V and J called. A share of clones is missing; checked studies link under half to unresolved V genes, and the rest is unexplained. The D gene and trimming were derived from the DNA, and the V and J assignments and clone size from that table. For this sample there are about 140,000 clones; roughly 88% appear just once. Less than 2% of the sample is held by the ten biggest clonotypes.

Reading from cysteine to phenylalanine, the CDR3 counts 15 amino acids. Here the CDR3 DNA is all that survives: 45 bases in frame from base 1. V is pared back by 2 bases and J by 7 bases, with 15 bases lying between the germline termini. CDR1 and CDR2 were assigned from the germline V gene as MNHEY and SVGAGI. On this clone: Its antigen has not been determined. Base qualities are not at hand, and no much larger clone is one base apart.

Recombination linked TRBV6-5 to TRBJ1-5, with no reliable assignment of the D segment. The sequenced sample was peripheral blood. This receptor was obtained from a woman aged 60-70 years with acute or convalescent COVID-19. The CDR3 reads as follows: CASSYGVDGGQPQHF. The DNA is as follows: TGTGCCAGCAGTTACGGGGTTGACGGCGGGCAGCCCCAGCATTTT.